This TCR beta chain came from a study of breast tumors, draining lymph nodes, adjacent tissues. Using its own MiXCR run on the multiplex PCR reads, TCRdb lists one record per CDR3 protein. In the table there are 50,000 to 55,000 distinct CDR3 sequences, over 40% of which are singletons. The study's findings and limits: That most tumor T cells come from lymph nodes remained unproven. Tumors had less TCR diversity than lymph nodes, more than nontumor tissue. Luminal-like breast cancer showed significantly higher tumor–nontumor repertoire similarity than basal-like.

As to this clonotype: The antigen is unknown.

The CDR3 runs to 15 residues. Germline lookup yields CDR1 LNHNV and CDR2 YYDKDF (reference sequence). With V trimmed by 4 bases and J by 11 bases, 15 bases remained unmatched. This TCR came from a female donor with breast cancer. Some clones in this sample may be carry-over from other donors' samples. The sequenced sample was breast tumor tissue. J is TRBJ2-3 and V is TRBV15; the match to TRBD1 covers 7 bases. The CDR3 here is CATSTRGQSYNEQYF. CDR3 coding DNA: TGTGCCACCAGCACTAGGGGGCAATCCTACAATGAGCAGTATTTT.